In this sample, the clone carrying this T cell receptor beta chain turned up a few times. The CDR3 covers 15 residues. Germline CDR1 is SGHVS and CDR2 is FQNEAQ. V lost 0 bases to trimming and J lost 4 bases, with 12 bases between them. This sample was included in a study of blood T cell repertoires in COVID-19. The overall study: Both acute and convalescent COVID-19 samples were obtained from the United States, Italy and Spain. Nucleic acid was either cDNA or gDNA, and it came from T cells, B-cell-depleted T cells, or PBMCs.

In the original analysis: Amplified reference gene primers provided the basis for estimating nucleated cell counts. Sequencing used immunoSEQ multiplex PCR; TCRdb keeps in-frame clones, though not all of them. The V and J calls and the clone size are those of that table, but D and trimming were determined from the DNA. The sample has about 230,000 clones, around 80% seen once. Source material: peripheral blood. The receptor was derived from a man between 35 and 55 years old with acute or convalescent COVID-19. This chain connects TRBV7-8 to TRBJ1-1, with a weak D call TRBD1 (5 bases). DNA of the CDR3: TGTGCCAGCAGCTTAGCGGTCCCGGGGGGCACTGAAGCTTTCTTT. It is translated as CASSLAVPGGTEAFF.